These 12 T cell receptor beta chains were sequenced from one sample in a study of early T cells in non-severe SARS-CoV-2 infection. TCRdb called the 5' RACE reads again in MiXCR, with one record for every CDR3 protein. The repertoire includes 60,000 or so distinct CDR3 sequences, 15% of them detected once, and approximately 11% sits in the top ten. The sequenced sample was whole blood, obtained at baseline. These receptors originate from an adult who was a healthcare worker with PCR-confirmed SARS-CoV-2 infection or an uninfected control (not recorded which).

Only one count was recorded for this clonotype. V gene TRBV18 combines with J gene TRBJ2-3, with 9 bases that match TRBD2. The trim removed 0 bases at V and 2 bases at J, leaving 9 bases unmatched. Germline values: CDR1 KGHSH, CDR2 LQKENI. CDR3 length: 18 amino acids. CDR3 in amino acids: CASSPPRRGGTPTDTQYF. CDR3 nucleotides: TGTGCCAGCTCACCACCCCGGCGGGGGGGCACACCCACAGATACGCAGTATTTT.

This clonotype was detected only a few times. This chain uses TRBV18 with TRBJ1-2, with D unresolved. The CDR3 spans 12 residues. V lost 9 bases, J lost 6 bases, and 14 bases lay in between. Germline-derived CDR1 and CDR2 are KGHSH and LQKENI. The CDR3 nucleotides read TGTGCCAGTGGGTCAGGCTGGGATGGCTACACCTTC. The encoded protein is CASGSGWDGYTF. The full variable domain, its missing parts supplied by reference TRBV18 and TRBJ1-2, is NAGVMQNPRHLVRRRGQEARLRCSPMKGHSHVYWYRQLPEEGLKFMVYLQKENIIDESGMPKERFSAEFPKEGPSILRIQQVVRGDSAAYFCASGSGWDGYTFGSGTRLTVV.

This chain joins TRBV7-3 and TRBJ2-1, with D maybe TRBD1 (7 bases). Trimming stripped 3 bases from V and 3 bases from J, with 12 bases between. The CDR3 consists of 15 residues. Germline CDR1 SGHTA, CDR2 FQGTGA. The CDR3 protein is CASSFQGGDYNEQFF. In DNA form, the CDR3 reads TGTGCCAGCAGCTTCCAGGGGGGAGACTACAATGAGCAGTTCTTC.

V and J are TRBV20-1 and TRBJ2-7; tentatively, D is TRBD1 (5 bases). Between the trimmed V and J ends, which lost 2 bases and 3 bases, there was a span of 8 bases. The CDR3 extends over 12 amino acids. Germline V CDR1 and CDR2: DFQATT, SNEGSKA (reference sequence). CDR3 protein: CSARIQVYEQYF. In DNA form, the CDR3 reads TGCAGTGCTAGAATACAGGTCTACGAGCAGTACTTC.

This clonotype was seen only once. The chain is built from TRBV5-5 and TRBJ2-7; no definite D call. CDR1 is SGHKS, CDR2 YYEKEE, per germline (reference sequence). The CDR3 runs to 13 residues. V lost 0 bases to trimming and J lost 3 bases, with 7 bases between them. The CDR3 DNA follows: TGTGCCAGCAGCTTGGGGGCCAACTACGAGCAGTACTTC. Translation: CASSLGANYEQYF. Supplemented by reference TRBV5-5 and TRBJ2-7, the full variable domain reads DAGVTQSPTHLIKTRGQQVTLRCSPISGHKSVSWYQQVLGQGPQFIFQYYEKEERGRGNFPDRFSARQFPNYSSELNVNALLLGDSALYLCASSLGANYEQYFGPGTRLTVT.

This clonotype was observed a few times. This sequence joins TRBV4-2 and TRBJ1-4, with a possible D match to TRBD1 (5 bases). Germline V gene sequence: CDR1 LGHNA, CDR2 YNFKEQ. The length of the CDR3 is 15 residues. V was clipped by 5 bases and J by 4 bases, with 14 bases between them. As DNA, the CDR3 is TGTGCCAGCAGCTATAGACAGATTGGTAATGAAAAACTGTTTTTT. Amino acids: CASSYRQIGNEKLFF.

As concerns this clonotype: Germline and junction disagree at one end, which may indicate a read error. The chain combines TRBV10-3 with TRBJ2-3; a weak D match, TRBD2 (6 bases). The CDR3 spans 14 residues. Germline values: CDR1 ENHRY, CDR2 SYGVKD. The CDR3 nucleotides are TGTACCATCAGTCGGACTACGGTCCGAGATACGCAGTATTTT. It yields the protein CTISRTTVRDTQYF.

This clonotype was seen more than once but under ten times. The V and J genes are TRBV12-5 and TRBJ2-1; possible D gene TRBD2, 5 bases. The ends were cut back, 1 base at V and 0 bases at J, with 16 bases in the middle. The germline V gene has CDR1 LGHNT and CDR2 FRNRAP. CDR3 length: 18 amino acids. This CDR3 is CASGLAGDGEPSYNEQFF. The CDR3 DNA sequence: TGTGCTAGTGGTTTGGCCGGGGATGGGGAACCCTCCTACAATGAGCAGTTCTTC.

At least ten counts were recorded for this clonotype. CDR3 sequence (DNA): TGTGCCAGCAGAACTAGCGGTGGTGGTGAGCAGTTCTTC. This gives the protein CASRTSGGGEQFF. The rearrangement links TRBV7-8 to TRBJ2-1; 8 positions match TRBD2. The CDR3 loop spans 13 amino acids. The trim removed 6 bases at V and 9 bases at J, leaving 7 bases unmatched. Germline V gene lookup returns CDR1 SGHVS and CDR2 FQNEAQ.

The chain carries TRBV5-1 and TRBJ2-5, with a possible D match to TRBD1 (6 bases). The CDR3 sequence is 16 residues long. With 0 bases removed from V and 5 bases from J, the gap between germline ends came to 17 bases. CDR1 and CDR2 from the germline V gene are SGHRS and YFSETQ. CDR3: CASSLAVHTGQETQYF. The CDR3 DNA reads TGCGCCAGCAGCTTGGCCGTACATACAGGGCAGGAGACCCAGTACTTC. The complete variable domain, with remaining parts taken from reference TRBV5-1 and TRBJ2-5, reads KAGVTQTPRYLIKTRGQQVTLSCSPISGHRSVSWYQQTPGQGLQFLFEYFSETQRNKGNFPGRFSGRQFSNSRSEMNVSTLELGDSALYLCASSLAVHTGQETQYFGPGTRLLVL.

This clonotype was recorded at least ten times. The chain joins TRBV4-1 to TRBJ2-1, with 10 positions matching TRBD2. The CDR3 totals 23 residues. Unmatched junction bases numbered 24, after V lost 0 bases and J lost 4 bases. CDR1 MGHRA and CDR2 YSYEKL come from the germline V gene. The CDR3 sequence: CASSQDGSAGIAGGRGTYNEQFF. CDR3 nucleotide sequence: TGCGCCAGCAGCCAAGATGGGTCCGCTGGGATAGCGGGAGGCCGAGGCACATACAATGAGCAGTTCTTC.

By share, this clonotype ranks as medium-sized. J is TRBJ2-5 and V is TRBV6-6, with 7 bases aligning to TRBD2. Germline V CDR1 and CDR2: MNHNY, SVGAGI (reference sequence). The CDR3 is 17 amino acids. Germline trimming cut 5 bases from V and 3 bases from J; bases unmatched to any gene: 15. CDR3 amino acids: CASSHFNRGSAEETQYF. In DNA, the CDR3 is TGTGCCAGCAGTCACTTTAATCGCGGGAGCGCGGAAGAGACCCAGTACTTC.